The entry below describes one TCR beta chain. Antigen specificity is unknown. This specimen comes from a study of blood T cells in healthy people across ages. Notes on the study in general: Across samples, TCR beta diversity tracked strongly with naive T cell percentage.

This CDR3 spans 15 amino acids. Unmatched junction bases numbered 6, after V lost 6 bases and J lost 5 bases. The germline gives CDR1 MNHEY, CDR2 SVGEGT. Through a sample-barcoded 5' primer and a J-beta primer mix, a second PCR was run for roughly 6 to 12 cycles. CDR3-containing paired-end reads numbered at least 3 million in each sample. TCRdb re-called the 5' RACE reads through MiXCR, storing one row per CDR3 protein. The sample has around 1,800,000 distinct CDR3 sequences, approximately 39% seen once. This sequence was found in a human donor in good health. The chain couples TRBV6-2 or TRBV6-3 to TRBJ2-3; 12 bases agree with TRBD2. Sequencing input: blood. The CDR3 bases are TGTGCCAGCAGCTGGACTAGCGGGGCCGGAGATACGCAGTATTTT. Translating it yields CASSWTSGAGDTQYF.